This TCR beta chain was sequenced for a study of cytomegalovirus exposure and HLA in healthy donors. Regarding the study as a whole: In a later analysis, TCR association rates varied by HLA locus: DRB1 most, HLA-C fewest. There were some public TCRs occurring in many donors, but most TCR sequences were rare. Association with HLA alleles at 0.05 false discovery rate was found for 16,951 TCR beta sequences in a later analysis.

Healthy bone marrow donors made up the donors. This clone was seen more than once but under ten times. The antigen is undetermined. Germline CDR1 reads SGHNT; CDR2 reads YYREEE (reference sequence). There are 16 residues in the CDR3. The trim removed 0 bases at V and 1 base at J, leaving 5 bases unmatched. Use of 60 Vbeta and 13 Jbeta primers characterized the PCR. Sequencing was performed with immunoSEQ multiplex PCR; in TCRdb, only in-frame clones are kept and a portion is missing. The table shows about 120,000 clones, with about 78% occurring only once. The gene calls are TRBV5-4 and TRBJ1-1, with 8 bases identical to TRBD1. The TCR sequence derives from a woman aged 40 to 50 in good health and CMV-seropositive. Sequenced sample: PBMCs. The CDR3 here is CASSLGGTGGNTEAFF. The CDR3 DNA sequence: TGTGCCAGCAGCTTGGGAGGAACAGGGGGGAACACTGAAGCTTTCTTT.